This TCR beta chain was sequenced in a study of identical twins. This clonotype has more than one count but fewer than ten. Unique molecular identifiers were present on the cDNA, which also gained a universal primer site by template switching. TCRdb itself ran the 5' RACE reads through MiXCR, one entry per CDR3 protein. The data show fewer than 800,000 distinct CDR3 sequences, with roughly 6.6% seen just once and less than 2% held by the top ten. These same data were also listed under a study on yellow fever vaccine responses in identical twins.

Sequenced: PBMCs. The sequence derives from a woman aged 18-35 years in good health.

DNA of the CDR3: TGCGCCAGCAGCTTGGCGGAGGGCTACCATACGCAGTATTTT. Translating gives CASSLAEGYHTQYF. This chain connects TRBV5-1 to TRBJ2-3, with TRBD2 as a possible D gene (6 bases). Trimming pared 0 bases from V and 7 bases from J, leaving 12 bases between. CDR1 is SGHRS and CDR2 is YFSETQ in the germline V gene. This CDR3 has 14 residues.